This T cell receptor beta chain was obtained from a study of identifying expanded T cells in peripheral blood. Sequencing was performed with immunoSEQ multiplex PCR; in TCRdb, only in-frame clones are kept and a portion is missing. The sample consists of tens of thousands of clones, approximately 80% of them appearing once. CDR1 and CDR2 (germline): SQVTM, ANQGSEA. The CDR3 has 13 amino acids. V lost 4 bases, J lost 4 bases, and 13 bases lay in between. This chain uses TRBV29-1 with TRBJ1-2, with D hard to call. The clonotype originates from a person between 18 and 69 years old in good health. Sequenced material: blood. In nucleotides, the CDR3 is TGCAGCGTTGCGGGCACGAACCTCTATGGCTACACCTTC. This translates into CSVAGTNLYGYTF.